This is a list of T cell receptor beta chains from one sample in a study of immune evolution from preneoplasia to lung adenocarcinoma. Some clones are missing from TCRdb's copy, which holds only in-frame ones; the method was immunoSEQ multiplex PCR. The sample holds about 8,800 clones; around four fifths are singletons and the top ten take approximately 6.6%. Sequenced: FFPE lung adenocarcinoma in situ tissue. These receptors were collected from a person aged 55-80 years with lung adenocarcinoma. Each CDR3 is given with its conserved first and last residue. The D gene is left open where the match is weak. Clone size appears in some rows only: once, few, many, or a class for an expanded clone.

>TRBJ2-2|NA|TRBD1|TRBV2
TGTGCCAGCAGTGAAGCGACAGGGGGAGGCGGGGAGCTGTTTTTT
CASSEATGGGGELFF
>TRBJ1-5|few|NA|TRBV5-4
TGTGCCAGCAGCTCCGGGACAAGCAATCAGCCCCAGCATTTT
CASSSGTSNQPQHF
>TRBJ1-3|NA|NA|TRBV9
TGTGCCAGCAGCGTATCGAGACAGCCTGGAAACACCATATATTTT
CASSVSRQPGNTIYF
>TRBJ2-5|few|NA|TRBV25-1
TGTGCCAGCAGTGAAGGGGCAGAGCAAGAGACCCAGTACTTC
CASSEGAEQETQYF
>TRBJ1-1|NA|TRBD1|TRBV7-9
TGTGCCAGCAGGGGACAGGCGGGGTTGGACACTGAAGCTTTCTTT
CASRGQAGLDTEAFF
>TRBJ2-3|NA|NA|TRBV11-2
TGTGCCAGCAGCTTAGAGTGGGGGGCCACGGATACGCAGTATTTT
CASSLEWGATDTQYF
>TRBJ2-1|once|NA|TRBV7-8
TGTGCCAGCAGCTTAAGGTCACTAGCCTCCTACAATGAGCAGTTCTTC
CASSLRSLASYNEQFF
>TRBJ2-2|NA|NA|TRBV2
TGTGCCAGCAGTGGGGGGAAGAACACCGGGGAGCTGTTTTTT
CASSGGKNTGELFF
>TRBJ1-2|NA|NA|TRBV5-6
TGTGCCAGCAGCTTCGGAGGGGCGTATGGCTACACCTTC
CASSFGGAYGYTF
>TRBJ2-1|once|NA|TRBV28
TGTGCCAGCAGTGGAGGTTGGGGAAACAATGAGCAGTTCTTC
CASSGGWGNNEQFF
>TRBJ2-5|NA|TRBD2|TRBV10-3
TGTGCCGTCAATAGCGGGGGGCCCGGTGAGACCCAGTACTTC
CAVNSGGPGETQYF
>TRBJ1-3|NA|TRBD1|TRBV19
TGTGCCAGTAGTTCTCCTGGGACAGGGGGAGGAAACACCATATATTTT
CASSSPGTGGGNTIYF
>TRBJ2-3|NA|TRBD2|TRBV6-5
TGTGCCAGCACTGTCGGCGGGGGGGGTTCAGATACGCAGTATTTT
CASTVGGGGSDTQYF
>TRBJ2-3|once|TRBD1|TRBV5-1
TGCGCCAGCAGCTTGGACCCTTACGGAACAGGGGGCTCGACAGATACGCAGTATTTT
CASSLDPYGTGGSTDTQYF
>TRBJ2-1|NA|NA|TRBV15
TGTGCCACCAGCCTCGAGGTTTCCTACAATGAGCAGTTCTTC
CATSLEVSYNEQFF
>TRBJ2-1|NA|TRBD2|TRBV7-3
TGTGCCAGCAGCCAACTAGCGGGGGATGAGCAGTTCTTC
CASSQLAGDEQFF
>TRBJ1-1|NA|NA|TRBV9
TGTGCCAGCAGCGTAGGCGACCTTAAACGTCCGATGAGCACTGAAGCTTTCTTT
CASSVGDLKRPMSTEAFF
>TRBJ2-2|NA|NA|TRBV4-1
TGCGCCAGCAGCCGCGGCCGGGACACAGGGCCGAACACCGGGGAGCTGTTTTTT
CASSRGRDTGPNTGELFF
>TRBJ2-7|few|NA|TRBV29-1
TGCAGCGTTGCCGAGGGAGACCACGAGCAGTACTTC
CSVAEGDHEQYF
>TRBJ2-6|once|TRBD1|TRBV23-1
TGCGCCAGCAATGCACGGACAGGGATGAGCTCTGGGGCCAACGTCCTGACTTTC
CASNARTGMSSGANVLTF
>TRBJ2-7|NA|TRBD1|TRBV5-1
TGCGCCAGCAGCCGGGGCCCGACAGGGGTGGAATACGAGCAGTACTTC
CASSRGPTGVEYEQYF
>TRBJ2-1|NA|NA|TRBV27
TGTGCCAGCGGGGACTACAATGAGCAGTTCTTC
CASGDYNEQFF
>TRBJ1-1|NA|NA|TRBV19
TGTGCCAGTACCCACGAGGTACGGCTGAACACTGAAGCTTTCTTT
CASTHEVRLNTEAFF
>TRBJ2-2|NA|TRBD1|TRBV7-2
TGTGCCAGCAGCTTAGGTCCTGTACAGGGGGGCACCGGGGAGCTGTTTTTT
CASSLGPVQGGTGELFF
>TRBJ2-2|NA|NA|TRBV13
TGTGCCAGCAGCTTATTGATCCAGGAGAACACCGGGGAGCTGTTTTTT
CASSLLIQENTGELFF
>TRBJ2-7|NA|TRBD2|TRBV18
TGTGCCAGCTCATCAGGGACTAGCGGGGGTAACGAGCAGTACTTC
CASSSGTSGGNEQYF
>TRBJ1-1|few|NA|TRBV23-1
TGCGCCAGCAGTCAATCGCTCGGTGAGAACACTGAAGCTTTCTTT
CASSQSLGENTEAFF
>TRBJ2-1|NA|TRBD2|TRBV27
TGTGCCAGCAGAAATCAAGGCGGGGGGAGGAACAATGAGCAGTTCTTC
CASRNQGGGRNNEQFF
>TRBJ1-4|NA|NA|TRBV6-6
TGTGCCAGCAGTGACAGCACCACAACTAATGAAAAACTGTTTTTT
CASSDSTTTNEKLFF
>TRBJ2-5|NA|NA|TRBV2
TGTGCCAGCACCGAAGGTGGGGGGGGCGGTGAGACCCAGTACTTC
CASTEGGGGGETQYF
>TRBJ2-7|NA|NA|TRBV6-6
TGTGCCAGCAGTTACTCCGGGGAGCGGCCGACGTACGAGCAGTACTTC
CASSYSGERPTYEQYF
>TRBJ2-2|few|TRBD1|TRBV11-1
TGTGCCAGCAGCGAAACAGGGGGTCGGTTTAGCGGGGAGCTGTTTTTT
CASSETGGRFSGELFF